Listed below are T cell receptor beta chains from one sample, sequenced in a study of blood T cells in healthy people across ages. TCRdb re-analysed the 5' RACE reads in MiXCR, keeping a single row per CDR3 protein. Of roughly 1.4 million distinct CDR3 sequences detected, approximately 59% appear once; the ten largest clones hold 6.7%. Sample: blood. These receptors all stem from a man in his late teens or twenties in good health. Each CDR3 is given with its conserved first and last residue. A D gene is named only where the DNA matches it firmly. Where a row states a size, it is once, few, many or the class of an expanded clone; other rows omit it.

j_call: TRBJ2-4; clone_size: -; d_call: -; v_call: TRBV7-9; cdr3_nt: TGTGCCAGCAGCTCACTAGAGGTCATTCAGTACTTC; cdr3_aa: CASSSLEVIQYF
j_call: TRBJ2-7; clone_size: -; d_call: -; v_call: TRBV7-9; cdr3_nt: TGTGCCAGCAGCTTAGTACTGACAGATGCTAACTACGAGCAGTACTTC; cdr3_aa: CASSLVLTDANYEQYF
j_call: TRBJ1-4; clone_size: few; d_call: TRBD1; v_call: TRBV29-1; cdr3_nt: TGCAGCGGAGGGACAGGGGAGGAAAAACTGTTTTTT; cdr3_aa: CSGGTGEEKLFF
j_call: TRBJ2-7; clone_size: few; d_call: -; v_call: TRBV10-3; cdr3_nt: TGTGCCATCAGTGAAACCGGGACGAGGAGCTCCTACGAGCAGTACTTC; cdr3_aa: CAISETGTRSSYEQYF
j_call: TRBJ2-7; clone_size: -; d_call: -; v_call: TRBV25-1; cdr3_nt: TGTGCCAGCACTGCGACAGGGACTGGCGAGCAGTACTTC; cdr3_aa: CASTATGTGEQYF
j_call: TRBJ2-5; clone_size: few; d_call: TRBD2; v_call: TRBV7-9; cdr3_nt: TGTGCCAGCAGCTTTTTAGAGCGGGAGATTAGAGAGACCCAGTACTTC; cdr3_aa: CASSFLEREIRETQYF
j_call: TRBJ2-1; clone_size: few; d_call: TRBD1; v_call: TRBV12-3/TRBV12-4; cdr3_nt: TGTGCCAGCAGCACAGGGGGCGATGAGCAGTTCTTC; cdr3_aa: CASSTGGDEQFF
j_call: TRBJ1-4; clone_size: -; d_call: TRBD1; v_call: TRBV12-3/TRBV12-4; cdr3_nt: TGTGCCAGCAGTTCTTATCCCCCAGGGACAGGGTCTGCAACTAATGAAAAACTGTTTTTT; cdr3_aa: CASSSYPPGTGSATNEKLFF
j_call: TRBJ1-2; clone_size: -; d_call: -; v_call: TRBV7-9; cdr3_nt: TGTGCCAGCAGCTTAGCGGGACGGTCCGCTTATGGCTACACCTTC; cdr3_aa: CASSLAGRSAYGYTF
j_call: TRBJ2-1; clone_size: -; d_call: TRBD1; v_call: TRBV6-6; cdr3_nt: TGTGCCAGCAGTTACTCACTGGGACAGGGGAAATACAATGAGCAGTTCTTC; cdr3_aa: CASSYSLGQGKYNEQFF
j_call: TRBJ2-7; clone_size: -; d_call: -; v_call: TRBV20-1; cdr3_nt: TGCAGTGCTAGCAAGGGAGGTATCCCCTACGAGCAGTACTTC; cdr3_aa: CSASKGGIPYEQYF
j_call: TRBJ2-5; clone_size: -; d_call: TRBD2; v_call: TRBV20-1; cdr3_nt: TGCAGTGCTCCCGACCTCCGGACTAGCGGACAAGAGACCCAGTACTTC; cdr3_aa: CSAPDLRTSGQETQYF
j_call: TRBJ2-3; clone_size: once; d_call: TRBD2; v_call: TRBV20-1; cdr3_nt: TGCAGTGCTTCCTGGACTAGCGGGGGCCCGCCTACGCAGTATTTT; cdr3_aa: CSASWTSGGPPTQYF
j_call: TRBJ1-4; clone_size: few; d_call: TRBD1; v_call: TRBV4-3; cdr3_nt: TGCGCCAGCAGCCCCTTGGAGGGGGCGTACGAGGAAAAACTGTTTTTT; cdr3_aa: CASSPLEGAYEEKLFF
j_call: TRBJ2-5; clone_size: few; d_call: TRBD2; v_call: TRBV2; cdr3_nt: TGTGCCAGCAGTAAAGGGACTAGCGGGGCGTACCAAGAGACCCAGTACTTC; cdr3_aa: CASSKGTSGAYQETQYF
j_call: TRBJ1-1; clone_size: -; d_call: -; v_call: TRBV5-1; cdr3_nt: TGCGCCAGCAGCTCTACAGGACACCGGAACACTGAAGCTTTCTTT; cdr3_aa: CASSSTGHRNTEAFF
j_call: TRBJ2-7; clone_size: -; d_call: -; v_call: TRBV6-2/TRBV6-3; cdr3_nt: TGTGCCAGCAGTTACGGGCACCCCTACGAGCAGTACTTC; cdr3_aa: CASSYGHPYEQYF
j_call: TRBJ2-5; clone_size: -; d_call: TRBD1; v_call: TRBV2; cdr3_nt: TGTGCCAGCCTAGGACAGGGTGTAGATACCCAGTACTTC; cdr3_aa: CASLGQGVDTQYF
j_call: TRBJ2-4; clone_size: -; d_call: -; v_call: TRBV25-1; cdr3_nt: TGTGCCAGCAGTACCGGGACTTTCCCTCCGTACTTC; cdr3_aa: CASSTGTFPPYF
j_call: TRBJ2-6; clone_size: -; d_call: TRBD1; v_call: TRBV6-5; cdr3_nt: TGTGCCAGCACTTCCGGGACAGGGAGCTCTGGGGCCAACGTCCTGACTTTC; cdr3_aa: CASTSGTGSSGANVLTF
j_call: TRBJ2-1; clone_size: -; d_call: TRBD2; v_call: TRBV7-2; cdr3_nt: TGTGCCAGCAGCTTATCCGCGGGAGTCACTGAGCAGTTCTTC; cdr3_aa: CASSLSAGVTEQFF
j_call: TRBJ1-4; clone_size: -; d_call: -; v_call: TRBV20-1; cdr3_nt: TGCAGTGCTTTCACCGGGACCCAGGTGTTTTTT; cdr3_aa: CSAFTGTQVFF
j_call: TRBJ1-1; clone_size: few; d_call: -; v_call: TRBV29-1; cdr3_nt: TGCAGCGTTGGTCGGGCGCCGAACACTGAAGCTTTCTTT; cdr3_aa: CSVGRAPNTEAFF
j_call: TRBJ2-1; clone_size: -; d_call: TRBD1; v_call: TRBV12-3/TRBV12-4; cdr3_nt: TGTGCCAGCAGTTTGGACAGGCGCGAGAAGGAGCAGTTCTTC; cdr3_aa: CASSLDRREKEQFF
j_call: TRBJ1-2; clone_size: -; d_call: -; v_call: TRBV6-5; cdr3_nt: TGTGCCAGCAGTTACTCGCCCGGCTCCCGTAACTATGGCTACACCTTC; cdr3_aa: CASSYSPGSRNYGYTF
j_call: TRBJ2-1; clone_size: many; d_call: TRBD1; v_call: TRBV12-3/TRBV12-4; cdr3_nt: TGTGCCAGCAGCCACGACAGGGGAGGTCTTAAGTTCTTC; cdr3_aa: CASSHDRGGLKFF
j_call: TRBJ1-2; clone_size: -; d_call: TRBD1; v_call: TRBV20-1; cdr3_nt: TGCAGTGCCCGGGGAGACAGGGGGGTTGGCTACACCTTC; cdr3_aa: CSARGDRGVGYTF
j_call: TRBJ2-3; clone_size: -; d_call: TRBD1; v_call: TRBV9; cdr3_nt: TGTGCCAGCAGTCCCGGGACAGGCTACCTCGCTACGCAGTATTTT; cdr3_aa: CASSPGTGYLATQYF
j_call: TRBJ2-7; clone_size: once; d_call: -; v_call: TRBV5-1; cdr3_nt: TGCGCCAGCAGCCATGACAGGCCCTCCTACGAGCAGTACTTC; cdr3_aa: CASSHDRPSYEQYF
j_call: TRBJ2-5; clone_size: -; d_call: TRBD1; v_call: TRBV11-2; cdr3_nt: TGTGCCAGCAGCCATCAGGGGGTCCCCAACGATGAGCAGTACTTC; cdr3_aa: CASSHQGVPNDEQYF
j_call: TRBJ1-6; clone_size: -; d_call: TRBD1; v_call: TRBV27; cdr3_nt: TGTGCCAGCAGCCTTCCAGGACAGGGGCGGAATTCACCCCTCCACTTT; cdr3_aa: CASSLPGQGRNSPLHF